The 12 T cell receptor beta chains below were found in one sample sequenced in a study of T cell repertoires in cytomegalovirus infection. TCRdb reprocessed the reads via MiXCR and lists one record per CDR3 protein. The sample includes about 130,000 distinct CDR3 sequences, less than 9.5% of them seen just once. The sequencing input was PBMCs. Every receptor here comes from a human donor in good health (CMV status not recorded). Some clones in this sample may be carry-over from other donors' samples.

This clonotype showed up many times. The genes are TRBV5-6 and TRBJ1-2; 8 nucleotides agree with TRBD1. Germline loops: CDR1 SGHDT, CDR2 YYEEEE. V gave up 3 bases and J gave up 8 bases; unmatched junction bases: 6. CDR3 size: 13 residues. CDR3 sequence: CASSYGQGGGYTF. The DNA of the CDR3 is TGTGCCAGCAGCTACGGACAGGGAGGAGGCTACACCTTC.

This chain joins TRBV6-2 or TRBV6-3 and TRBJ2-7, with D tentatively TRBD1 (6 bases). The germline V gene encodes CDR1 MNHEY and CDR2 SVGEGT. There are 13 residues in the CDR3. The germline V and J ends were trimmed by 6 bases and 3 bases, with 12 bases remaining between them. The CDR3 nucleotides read TGTGCCAGCAGGAACGGACAGCTCTACGAGCAGTACTTC. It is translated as CASRNGQLYEQYF.

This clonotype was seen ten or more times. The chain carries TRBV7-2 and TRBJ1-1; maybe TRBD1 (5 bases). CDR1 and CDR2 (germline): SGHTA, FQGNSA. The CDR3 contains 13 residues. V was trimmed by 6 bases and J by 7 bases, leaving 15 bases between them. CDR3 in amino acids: CASRMKGTGEAFF. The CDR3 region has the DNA TGTGCCAGCAGGATGAAAGGGACGGGTGAAGCTTTCTTT.

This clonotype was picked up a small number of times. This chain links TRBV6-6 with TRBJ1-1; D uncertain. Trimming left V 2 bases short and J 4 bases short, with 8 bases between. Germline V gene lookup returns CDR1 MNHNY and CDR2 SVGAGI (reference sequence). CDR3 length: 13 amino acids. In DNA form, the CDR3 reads TGTGCCAGCAGTTACGGCGTGGGCACTGAAGCTTTCTTT. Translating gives CASSYGVGTEAFF.

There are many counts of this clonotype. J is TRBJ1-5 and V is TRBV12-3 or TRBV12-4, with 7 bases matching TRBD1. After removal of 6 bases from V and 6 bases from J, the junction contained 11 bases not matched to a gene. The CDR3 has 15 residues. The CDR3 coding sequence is TGTGCCAGCAGCGCCACAGGGGAAGGGAGTCAGCCCCAGCATTTT. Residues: CASSATGEGSQPQHF.

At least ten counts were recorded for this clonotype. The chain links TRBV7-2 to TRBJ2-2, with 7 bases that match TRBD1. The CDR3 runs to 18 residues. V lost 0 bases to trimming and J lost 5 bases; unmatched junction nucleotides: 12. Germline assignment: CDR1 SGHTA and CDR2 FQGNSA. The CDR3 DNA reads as TGTGCCAGCAGCTTAGCCCCTCATCCCGACAGGGTGACCGGGGAGCTGTTTTTT. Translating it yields CASSLAPHPDRVTGELFF.

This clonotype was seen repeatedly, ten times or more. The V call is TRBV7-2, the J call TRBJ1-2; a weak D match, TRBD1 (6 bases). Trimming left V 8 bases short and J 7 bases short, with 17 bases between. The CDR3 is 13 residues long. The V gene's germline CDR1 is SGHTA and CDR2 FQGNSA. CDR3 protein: CASSGDIYGGYTF. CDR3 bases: TGTGCCAGCTCGGGGGACATCTACGGTGGCTACACCTTC.

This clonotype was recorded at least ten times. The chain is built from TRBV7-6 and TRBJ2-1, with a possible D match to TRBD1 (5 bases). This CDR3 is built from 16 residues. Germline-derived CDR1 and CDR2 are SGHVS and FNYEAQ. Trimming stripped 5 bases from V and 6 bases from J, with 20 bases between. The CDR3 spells CASSPLRPQGPNEQFF. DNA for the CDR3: TGTGCCAGCAGCCCACTTCGACCCCAGGGCCCCAATGAGCAGTTCTTC.

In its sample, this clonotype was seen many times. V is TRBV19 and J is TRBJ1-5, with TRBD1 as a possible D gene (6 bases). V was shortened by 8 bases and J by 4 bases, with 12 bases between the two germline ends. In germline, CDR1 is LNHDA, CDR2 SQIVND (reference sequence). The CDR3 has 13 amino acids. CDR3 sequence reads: CASAGTPNQPQHF. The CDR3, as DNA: TGTGCCAGTGCCGGGACACCAAATCAGCCCCAGCATTTT.

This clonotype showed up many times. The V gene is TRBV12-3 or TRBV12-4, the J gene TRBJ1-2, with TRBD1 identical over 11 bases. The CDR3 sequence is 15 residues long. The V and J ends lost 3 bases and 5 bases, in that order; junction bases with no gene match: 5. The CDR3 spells CASSFLGQGAYGYTF. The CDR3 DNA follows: TGTGCCAGCAGTTTCCTCGGACAGGGGGCTTATGGCTACACCTTC.

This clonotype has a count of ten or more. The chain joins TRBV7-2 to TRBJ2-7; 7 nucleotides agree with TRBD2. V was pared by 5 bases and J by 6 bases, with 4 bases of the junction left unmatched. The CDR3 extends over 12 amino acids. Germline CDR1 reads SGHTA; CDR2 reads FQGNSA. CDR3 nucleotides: TGTGCCAGCAGCGTAACTAGCGTCGAGCAGTACTTC. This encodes CASSVTSVEQYF.

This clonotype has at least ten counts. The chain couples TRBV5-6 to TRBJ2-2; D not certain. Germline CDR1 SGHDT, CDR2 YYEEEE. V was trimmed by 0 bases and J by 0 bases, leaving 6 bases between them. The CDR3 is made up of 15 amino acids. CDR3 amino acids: CASSLGGTNTGELFF. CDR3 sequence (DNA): TGTGCCAGCAGCTTGGGGGGAACGAACACCGGGGAGCTGTTTTTT.